This TCR beta chain was observed in a study of CD4+ T cells in melanoma. General observations from the study: CD8+ T cell, macrophage and B cell function reportedly correlated with neoantigen-specific CD4+ T cells. Diverse differentiation states were reported for melanoma neoantigen-specific CD4+ T cells.

This CDR3 is built from 16 residues. CDR1 and CDR2 (germline): SGHRS, YFSETQ. V lost 4 bases and J lost 4, with 18 bases in between. The data were produced by immunoSEQ multiplex PCR, yet TCRdb's version contains in-frame clones alone and is incomplete. This sample has some 10,000 clones, with 55% to 75% found just once. This clone was picked up a small number of times. The antigen is not known. Sequenced: cells from a culture (not recorded whether cultured in vitro). The TCR sequence derives from a human donor with melanoma. The chain combines TRBV5-1 with TRBJ1-5; the D is unclear. CDR3 sequence (DNA): TGCGCCAGCAGCCCTGGACCAGAGACGGATAATCAGCCCCAGCATTTT. This translates into CASSPGPETDNQPQHF. Supplemented by reference TRBV5-1 and TRBJ1-5, the full variable domain reads KAGVTQTPRYLIKTRGQQVTLSCSPISGHRSVSWYQQTPGQGLQFLFEYFSETQRNKGNFPGRFSGRQFSNSRSEMNVSTLELGDSALYLCASSPGPETDNQPQHFGDGTRLSIL.